This T cell receptor (beta chain) was sequenced during a study of T cells in Graves' hyperthyroidism and ophthalmopathy. Details on this clonotype: Its target is not known.

The study enrolled patients aged 18 to 65 with newly diagnosed hyperthyroidism of under 2 months' duration. The length of the CDR3 is 13 residues. Looked up from germline, CDR1 is DFQATT and CDR2 is SNEGSKA (reference sequence). V lost 4 bases, J lost 5 bases, and 14 bases lay in between. From RNA transcripts, TCR beta CDR3 regions were amplified. The TCR CDR3 was amplified in a first-round RT-PCR using the HTBI primer set. TCRdb independently ran MiXCR on the multiplex PCR reads; one entry per CDR3 protein. The table records a few hundred thousand distinct CDR3 sequences, roughly 14% of them present only once. Study-level findings and limits: Ophthalmopathy got predicted by the model a median approximately 6.4 months before its onset. Within blood appeared most thyroid clonotypes that had expanded above 0.001.

This chain connects TRBV20-1 to TRBJ1-2; D may be TRBD1 (6 bases). Sequencing input: blood. The TCR sequence derives from a man aged 30 to 45 with Graves' hyperthyroidism that later progressed to Graves' ophthalmopathy. The DNA of the CDR3 is TGCAGTGCTACGGCTGGAGGGGGATATGGCTACACCTTC. Translating gives CSATAGGGYGYTF.